These 21 T cell receptor beta chains were all obtained from the same sample, sequenced in a study of blood T cell repertoires in COVID-19. The assay was immunoSEQ multiplex PCR, and TCRdb's table has in-frame clones only and misses some. Among about 180,000 clones listed, 84% were seen once. Sequenced input: peripheral blood. Source of these receptors: a human donor in a cohort sampled during active COVID-19.

The chain recombines TRBV6-6 with TRBJ2-3; TRBD2 matches 8 bases. CDR1 and CDR2 (germline): MNHNY, SVGAGI (reference sequence). This CDR3 is built from 16 residues. V shed 1 base, J shed 2 bases, and the junction held 5 bases outside the gene matches. CDR3 DNA: TGTGCCAGCAGTTACTATAATAGCGGGAACACAGATACGCAGTATTTT. Translation gives CASSYYNSGNTDTQYF.

This chain uses TRBV5-4 with TRBJ2-1, with 10 bases that match TRBD2. Per germline, CDR1 SGHNT and CDR2 YYREEE (reference sequence). The junction had 4 bases not matched to a gene; V was cut back by 0 bases and J by 7 bases. There are 15 residues in the CDR3. This CDR3 reads CASSLVLAGVNEQFF. CDR3 nucleotides: TGTGCCAGCAGCTTGGTCCTAGCGGGGGTAAATGAGCAGTTCTTC. The variable domain in full, with the rest retrieved from reference TRBV5-4 and TRBJ2-1, is ETGVTQSPTHLIKTRGQQVTLRCSSQSGHNTVSWYQQALGQGPQFIFQYYREEENGRGNFPPRFSGLQFPNYSSELNVNALELDDSALYLCASSLVLAGVNEQFFGPGTRLTVL.

The chain recombines TRBV11-2 with TRBJ1-1, with 7 bases matching TRBD1. The junction had 11 bases not matched to a gene; V was cut back by 4 bases and J by 6 bases. Germline loops: CDR1 SGHAT, CDR2 FQNNGV. CDR3 length: 15 amino acids. The CDR3 loop reads CASSSLGVGGSEAFF. The CDR3 DNA follows: TGTGCCAGCAGCTCTCTGGGGGTAGGGGGCTCTGAAGCTTTCTTT.

The gene calls are TRBV12-5 and TRBJ2-3; tentatively, D is TRBD1 (5 bases). V lost 0 bases to trimming and J lost 1 base, with 11 bases between them. Germline CDR1 and CDR2: LGHNT and FRNRAP. The CDR3 covers 16 residues. The DNA of the CDR3 is TGTGCTAGTGGTTTGGTACTATTAGGGGGCACAGATACGCAGTATTTT. Protein sequence: CASGLVLLGGTDTQYF.

The CDR3, as DNA: TGTGCCAGTAGCCCTAGCGGGGAGGTCACAGATACGCAGTATTTT. The encoded protein is CASSPSGEVTDTQYF. This chain links TRBV19 with TRBJ2-3, with 9 bases fitting TRBD2. This CDR3 is 15 amino acids long. The germline gives CDR1 LNHDA, CDR2 SQIVND (reference sequence). Trimming took 6 bases from V and 2 from J; bases not matched to a gene: 6.

The chain has TRBV2 and TRBJ2-1; tentative D call: TRBD2 (6 bases). Per the germline V gene, CDR1 is SNHLY and CDR2 is FYNNEI. The CDR3 is made up of 15 amino acids. V was cut by 7 bases and J by 6 bases, with 19 bases left in between. Written as DNA, the CDR3 is TGTGCCAGCAAGGGGAGGACAAGTGGGTTCAATGAGCAGTTCTTC. This sequence encodes CASKGRTSGFNEQFF.

The chain has TRBV3-1 (or the pseudogene TRBV3-2) and TRBJ2-5; 7 bases are a match to TRBD2. Per the germline V gene, CDR1 is LGHDT and CDR2 is YNNKEL (reference sequence). With V trimmed by 0 bases and J by 4 bases, 8 bases remained unmatched. CDR3 length: 16 residues. CDR3 sequence: CASSQEGGEGGETQYF. In nucleotides, the CDR3 is TGTGCCAGCAGCCAAGAGGGTGGGGAGGGAGGAGAGACCCAGTACTTC.

This chain joins TRBV20-1 and TRBJ2-7; 8 bases align to TRBD2. The V gene end was trimmed by 3 bases and the J gene end by 2 bases; junction bases not matched to a gene: 3. Per the germline V gene, CDR1 is DFQATT and CDR2 is SNEGSKA (reference sequence). The CDR3 has 13 amino acids. CDR3 sequence (DNA): TGCAGTGCTAGTCAGCGGGGGCCCTACGAGCAGTACTTC. The encoded protein is CSASQRGPYEQYF.

The chain couples TRBV19 to TRBJ1-1, with 9 bases that match TRBD1. This CDR3 comprises 19 residues. The junction had 24 bases not matched to a gene; V was cut back by 6 bases and J by 7 bases. The V gene's germline CDR1 is LNHDA and CDR2 SQIVND (reference sequence). The CDR3 protein is CASSPQGGTGPYWGNEAFF. As DNA, the CDR3 is TGTGCCAGTAGCCCCCAGGGAGGGACAGGGCCCTATTGGGGGAATGAAGCTTTCTTT.

This chain links TRBV15 with TRBJ1-5, with 8 bases matching TRBD1. Germline V gene data show CDR1 as LNHNV and CDR2 as YYDKDF (reference sequence). The trim removed 1 base at V and 5 bases at J, leaving 7 bases unmatched. This CDR3 has 16 amino acids. CDR3 nucleotide sequence: TGTGCCACCAGCAGAGGTACCCCGGACAGGGATCAGCCCCAGCATTTT. Protein: CATSRGTPDRDQPQHF.

This sequence joins TRBV19 and TRBJ1-6; a weak D match, TRBD1 (6 bases). V lost 8 bases and J 8 bases, leaving 25 bases between the germline ends. The CDR3 runs to 17 residues. Per germline, CDR1 LNHDA and CDR2 SQIVND (reference sequence). The CDR3 reads CASALHLVGGKYSPLHF. In nucleotides, the CDR3 is TGTGCCAGTGCTCTCCACCTCGTTGGGGGCAAGTATTCACCCCTCCACTTT.

The CDR3 region has the DNA TGTGCCTGGATGGAGGGCTATGGCTACACCTTC. Its translation is CAWMEGYGYTF. The chain links TRBV30 to TRBJ1-2; the D is unclear. From germline, CDR1 is GTSNPN and CDR2 SVGIG (reference sequence). The V end was cut by 4 bases, the J end by 4 bases, with 7 bases between. This CDR3 contains 11 residues.

The chain carries TRBV3-1 (or the pseudogene TRBV3-2) and TRBJ1-6, with D maybe TRBD1 (5 bases). Germline V gene lookup returns CDR1 LGHDT and CDR2 YNNKEL (reference sequence). V lost 6 bases, J lost 7 bases, and 19 bases lay in between. The CDR3 runs to 16 residues. CDR3 sequence: CASRSSGRGPNSPLHF. In DNA, the CDR3 is TGTGCCAGCAGATCTTCCGGAAGGGGCCCCAATTCACCCCTCCACTTT.

V usage is TRBV12-3 or TRBV12-4 and J usage is TRBJ2-1, with TRBD2 as a possible D gene (7 bases). Trimming removed 4 bases at V and 9 bases at J, with 13 bases between. The CDR3 contains 13 residues. For the CDR3, the DNA is TGTGCCAGCAGTTACCGGGGGGCAGGTGAGCAGTTCTTC. Amino acids: CASSYRGAGEQFF.

This CDR3 reads CASSPQDYNEQFF. The CDR3, as DNA: TGTGCCAGCAGCCCACAGGATTACAATGAGCAGTTCTTC. V gene TRBV12-3 or TRBV12-4 combines with J gene TRBJ2-1; D might be TRBD1 (5 bases). V was shortened by 6 bases and J by 4 bases, with 10 bases between the two germline ends. The CDR3 contains 13 residues.

This chain links TRBV5-1 with TRBJ1-3; a weak D match, TRBD1 (6 bases). The germline gives CDR1 SGHRS, CDR2 YFSETQ. The CDR3 consists of 16 residues. Trimming took off 4 bases at V and 3 bases at J, with 17 bases between the two ends. The CDR3 here is CASSVIPGEGGNTIYF. The CDR3 DNA follows: TGCGCCAGCAGCGTGATTCCAGGGGAGGGTGGAAACACCATATATTTT.

This CDR3 is CASSPQGAQDTEAFF. The CDR3 region has the DNA TGCGCCAGCAGCCCCCAGGGGGCGCAGGACACTGAAGCTTTCTTT. The genes are TRBV5-1 and TRBJ1-1; 8 positions match TRBD1. This CDR3 is built from 15 residues. CDR1 SGHRS and CDR2 YFSETQ come from the germline V gene. Trimming at V came to 4 bases and at J to 3 bases, leaving 8 bases not matched to a gene.

The chain combines TRBV6-1 with TRBJ2-1; maybe TRBD2 (5 bases). Trimming cost V 0 bases and J 2 bases, with 8 bases left between them. CDR3 length: 15 residues. From germline, CDR1 is MNHNS and CDR2 SASEGT. The CDR3, as DNA: TGTGCCAGCAGTGAAGCGGACTTCGCCTACAATGAGCAGTTCTTC. It specifies CASSEADFAYNEQFF.

The V gene is TRBV10-3, the J gene TRBJ2-7, with TRBD1 identical over 7 bases. Germline values: CDR1 ENHRY, CDR2 SYGVKD. CDR3 length: 13 residues. The trim removed 11 bases at V and 2 bases at J, leaving 9 bases unmatched. This CDR3 is CAVQGSGAYEQYF. CDR3 nucleotides: TGTGCCGTACAGGGGTCCGGCGCCTACGAGCAGTACTTC.

The rearrangement joins TRBV28 to TRBJ1-1, with D uncertain. The CDR3 covers 12 residues. Germline V lookup: CDR1 MDHEN, CDR2 SYDVKM. The V end lost 3 bases, the J end lost 5 bases, and 7 bases lay between the germline ends. CDR3 coding DNA: TGTGCCAGCAGTTTTCTTACAACTGAAGCTTTCTTT. It translates to CASSFLTTEAFF.

The rearrangement uses TRBV5-5 and TRBJ2-3; 7 bases line up with TRBD2. Germline lookup yields CDR1 SGHKS and CDR2 YYEKEE (reference sequence). The V gene end was trimmed by 0 bases and the J gene end by 3 bases; junction bases not matched to a gene: 4. The CDR3 runs 15 residues. CDR3 sequence: CASSLAGLGTDTQYF. CDR3 DNA: TGTGCCAGCAGCTTGGCAGGACTAGGGACAGATACGCAGTATTTT.